These 21 T cell receptor beta chains came from one sample sequenced in a study of shared clonotypes between healthy human individuals. Data came from immunoSEQ multiplex PCR; TCRdb stores just in-frame clones and leaves some out. The data show hundreds of thousands of clones, roughly four fifths seen once. The sample comprised PBMCs. These receptors were obtained from a woman in her 40s in good health. Some clones in this sample may be carry-over from other donors' samples.

V and J are TRBV18 and TRBJ2-1, with D possibly TRBD2 on 5 matching bases. The germline V gene has CDR1 KGHSH and CDR2 LQKENI. The V end lost 6 bases, the J end lost 7 bases, and 16 bases lay between the germline ends. CDR3 length: 14 residues. CDR3 nucleotides: TGTGCCAGCTCTCTAGAGAGGGCCGGGAATGAGCAGTTCTTC. Its translation is CASSLERAGNEQFF.

Concerning this clone itself: Other nucleotide sequences from this sample produce the same CDR3. The chain employs TRBV15 and TRBJ1-3; D not certain. Germline V gene lookup returns CDR1 LNHNV and CDR2 YYDKDF (reference sequence). V was clipped by 0 bases and J by 1 base, with 4 bases between them. The CDR3 spans 14 residues. For the CDR3, the DNA is TGTGCCACCAGCAGAGATCGGTCTGGAAACACCATATATTTT. This sequence encodes CATSRDRSGNTIYF.

The rearrangement uses TRBV10-1 and TRBJ2-3; 7 nucleotides match TRBD2. The trim removed 6 bases at V and 5 bases at J, leaving 17 bases unmatched. Germline assignment: CDR1 WNHNN and CDR2 SYGVQD (reference sequence). There are 17 residues in the CDR3. This chain's CDR3 is CASSSSLLGSSGDTQYF. CDR3 nucleotides: TGCGCCAGCAGCTCATCCCTACTAGGTTCTAGCGGAGATACGCAGTATTTT.

V and J are TRBV7-3 and TRBJ2-3; D unresolved. Germline V gene lookup returns CDR1 SGHTA and CDR2 FQGTGA. Trimming left V 4 bases short and J 5 bases short, with 10 bases between. CDR3 length: 13 amino acids. The CDR3 DNA follows: TGTGCCAGCAGCTCGAACATAGGAGATACGCAGTATTTT. This sequence encodes CASSSNIGDTQYF.

The chain is built from TRBV30 and TRBJ2-7; D might be TRBD2 (5 bases). Germline V gene data show CDR1 as GTSNPN and CDR2 as SVGIG (reference sequence). This CDR3 region has 13 residues. V dropped 0 bases and J dropped 3 bases, with 9 bases sitting between them. The CDR3 sequence is CAWSVLGSYEQYF. CDR3 bases: TGTGCCTGGAGTGTACTGGGGAGCTACGAGCAGTACTTC.

The chain has TRBV6-1 and TRBJ1-5, with 11 bases that match TRBD1. The germline V gene has CDR1 MNHNS and CDR2 SASEGT. The CDR3 consists of 16 residues. With 3 bases clipped from V and 4 bases from J, the junction kept 5 bases outside the gene matches. CDR3 sequence reads: CASSDRDRGRNQPQHF. CDR3 nucleotides: TGTGCCAGCAGTGATCGGGACAGGGGGAGAAATCAGCCCCAGCATTTT.

The chain carries TRBV7-9 and TRBJ1-5; 7 bases are a match to TRBD1. CDR1 is SEHNR, CDR2 FQNEAQ, per germline (reference sequence). Trimming removed 5 bases from V and 5 bases from J; junction bases left unmatched: 15. The CDR3 has 17 amino acids. Here the CDR3 DNA reads TGTGCCAGCAGCCCGCCGGGGGGCACAGGGGATCATCAGCCCCAGCATTTT. The encoded protein is CASSPPGGTGDHQPQHF.

The genes are TRBV19 and TRBJ2-1, with 12 bases fitting TRBD2. Trimming removed 4 bases from V and 7 bases from J; junction bases left unmatched: 5. This CDR3 contains 15 residues. The germline CDR1 and CDR2 sequences are LNHDA and SQIVND (reference sequence). The CDR3 bases are TGTGCCAGTAGTAAGACTAGCGGGGGTGGGAATGAGCAGTTCTTC. Residues: CASSKTSGGGNEQFF.

The chain is built from TRBV7-9 and TRBJ2-1, with 8 bases fitting TRBD2. This CDR3 is 14 amino acids long. Germline loops: CDR1 SEHNR, CDR2 FQNEAQ (reference sequence). V gave up 5 bases and J gave up 4 bases; unmatched junction bases: 4. CDR3 in amino acids: CASSRLALYNEQFF. In DNA form, the CDR3 reads TGTGCCAGCAGCCGACTAGCGCTTTACAATGAGCAGTTCTTC.

The rearrangement links TRBV10-2 to TRBJ1-4, with TRBD1 identical over 7 bases. Germline CDR1 WSHSY, CDR2 SAAADI. This CDR3 is 16 amino acids long. Unmatched junction bases numbered 14, after V lost 7 bases and J lost 6 bases. The CDR3 sequence is CASKRTGEGFDEKLFF. CDR3 DNA: TGCGCCAGCAAAAGGACAGGAGAGGGGTTCGATGAAAAACTGTTTTTT.

This chain connects TRBV18 to TRBJ2-2; 13 nucleotides line up with TRBD2. Germline V gene lookup returns CDR1 KGHSH and CDR2 LQKENI. With V trimmed by 3 bases and J by 8 bases, 6 bases remained unmatched. The CDR3 runs to 16 residues. CDR3 amino acids: CASSPRTSGSAGELFF. In DNA, the CDR3 is TGTGCCAGCTCACCCCGGACTAGCGGGAGCGCGGGGGAGCTGTTTTTT.

The table lists this clone with a count of one. V is TRBV4-1 and J is TRBJ2-5; no clear D gene. The end of the DNA is better explained by TRBJ2-7, so the J call may be wrong. This CDR3 region has 17 residues. The germline CDR1 and CDR2 sequences are MGHRA and YSYEKL. In DNA form, the CDR3 reads TGCGCCAGCAGCCACAACCCTATAGGTGCCCCATCCTACGAGCAGTACTTC. This translates into CASSHNPIGAPSYEQYF.

About this clone itself: With only one base between it and a far larger clone, this is likely a read error. The chain carries TRBV30 and TRBJ2-3; D possibly corresponds to TRBD2 (5 bases). Trimming shortened V by 3 bases and J by 1 base, and 5 bases separated the two germline ends. The germline V gene has CDR1 GTSNPN and CDR2 SVGIG (reference sequence). The CDR3 spans 12 residues. CDR3 protein: CAWSGGTDTQYF. The CDR3 nucleotides read TGTGCCTGGAGCGGGGGCACAGATACGCAGTATTTT.

This chain connects TRBV5-6 to TRBJ1-2, with TRBD1 matching 9 bases. The germline CDR1 and CDR2 sequences are SGHDT and YYEEEE. The ends lost 0 bases at V and 4 bases at J; junction bases unmatched: 10. CDR3 size: 17 residues. CDR3 in amino acids: CASSLAPSGTGSYGYTF. The DNA for the CDR3 is TGTGCCAGCAGCTTGGCCCCATCGGGGACAGGGAGCTATGGCTACACCTTC. Looking up the rest from reference TRBV5-6 and TRBJ1-2 gives the full variable domain: DAGVTQSPTHLIKTRGQQVTLRCSPKSGHDTVSWYQQALGQGPQFIFQYYEEEERQRGNFPDRFSGHQFPNYSSELNVNALLLGDSALYLCASSLAPSGTGSYGYTFGSGTRLTVV.

The rearrangement joins TRBV13 to TRBJ2-1; 12 bases fit TRBD2. The CDR3 has 17 residues. Germline trimming cut 2 bases from V and 1 base from J; bases unmatched to any gene: 3. Germline V gives CDR1 PRHDT, CDR2 FYEKMQ (reference sequence). The CDR3 DNA sequence: TGTGCCAGCAGCTTACTAGCGGGAGGGTGGTCCTACAATGAGCAGTTCTTC. This encodes CASSLLAGGWSYNEQFF.

This clone was detected many times. This specimen includes other DNA sequences encoding the same CDR3. This chain uses TRBV9 with TRBJ1-5; TRBD1 aligns across 7 bases. Trimming removed 0 bases from V and 6 bases from J; junction bases left unmatched: 3. In germline, CDR1 is SGDLS, CDR2 YYNGEE. This CDR3 contains 14 residues. This CDR3 reads CASSVGGGGQPQHF. CDR3 DNA: TGTGCCAGCAGCGTAGGAGGGGGCGGTCAGCCCCAGCATTTT.

The chain links TRBV29-1 to TRBJ2-3; maybe TRBD1 (6 bases). The CDR3 runs to 15 residues. Trimming cost V 4 bases and J 2 bases, with 16 bases left between them. The V gene's germline CDR1 is SQVTM and CDR2 ANQGSEA. The DNA for the CDR3 is TGCAGCGTTGTGACAGGCCCGATTACCACAGATACGCAGTATTTT. Translated, it gives CSVVTGPITTDTQYF.

The genes are TRBV30 and TRBJ2-5; D perhaps matches TRBD1 (5 bases). This CDR3 has 14 residues. V was cut by 3 bases and J by 3 bases, with 14 bases left in between. Germline V gene sequence: CDR1 GTSNPN, CDR2 SVGIG (reference sequence). CDR3 nucleotides: TGTGCCTGGAGACGACAGATCTACAAAGAGACCCAGTACTTC. Its translation: CAWRRQIYKETQYF.

This clone was seen only once. This chain connects TRBV28 to TRBJ2-7; 9 bases fit TRBD1. Germline-derived CDR1 and CDR2 are MDHEN and SYDVKM. The CDR3 spans 15 residues. V shed 5 bases and J 0 bases; nucleotides not matched to a gene: 5. The CDR3 loop reads CASSIQGAPSYEQYF. The CDR3 nucleotides read TGTGCCAGCAGTATACAGGGGGCCCCCTCCTACGAGCAGTACTTC.

The J gene is TRBJ2-3, the V gene TRBV9; 7 bases line up with TRBD1. Trimming at V came to 0 bases and at J to 2 bases, leaving 12 bases not matched to a gene. The CDR3 has 18 amino acids. The germline V gene encodes CDR1 SGDLS and CDR2 YYNGEE. CDR3 nucleotides: TGTGCCAGCAGCGTAGACTTGGCCGGGACAGTATTCACAGATACGCAGTATTTT. Translated, it gives CASSVDLAGTVFTDTQYF.

This chain links TRBV7-9 with TRBJ2-7; D is ambiguous. CDR3 size: 12 residues. Germline CDR1 and CDR2: SEHNR and FQNEAQ (reference sequence). V gave up 5 bases and J gave up 4 bases, with 9 bases separating them. The CDR3 is CASSLDLYEQYF. In DNA form, the CDR3 reads TGTGCCAGCAGCCTAGACTTATACGAGCAGTACTTC. Full variable domain (remainder filled in from reference TRBV7-9 and TRBJ2-7): DTGVSQNPRHKITKRGQNVTFRCDPISEHNRLYWYRQTLGQGPEFLTYFQNEAQLEKSRLLSDRFSAERPKGSFSTLEIQRTEQGDSAMYLCASSLDLYEQYFGPGTRLTVT.